The present T cell receptor beta chain was sequenced within a study of T cells after yellow fever vaccination. TCRdb re-analysed the 5' RACE reads in MiXCR, keeping a single row per CDR3 protein. The sample has some 300,000 distinct CDR3 sequences, approximately 8% seen once. Study-wide findings and caveats: Within FACS-sorted repertoires, abundant clonotypes contaminating from the bulk population could be present. Weaker overall was a secondary response that nonetheless peaked faster, on day 5 versus 15. Some clonotypes were seen in both the CD4 and the CD8 compartments. These made up a small share and likely arose from convergent recombination.

Points on this clonotype: What it recognizes is unknown.

This receptor was obtained from a man younger than 35 who received the YFV17D yellow fever vaccine. The sequencing here drew on PBMCs, taken around 45 days after the first yellow fever vaccination.

The CDR3 loop reads CASSSTGAGWDTQYF. CDR3 bases: TGCGCCAGCAGCTCCACTGGGGCGGGGTGGGATACGCAGTATTTT. The chain has TRBV5-1 and TRBJ2-3, with D possibly matching TRBD2 (6 bases). The germline V gene encodes CDR1 SGHRS and CDR2 YFSETQ. Trimming shortened V by 3 bases and J by 6 bases, and 17 bases separated the two germline ends. The CDR3 spans 15 residues.